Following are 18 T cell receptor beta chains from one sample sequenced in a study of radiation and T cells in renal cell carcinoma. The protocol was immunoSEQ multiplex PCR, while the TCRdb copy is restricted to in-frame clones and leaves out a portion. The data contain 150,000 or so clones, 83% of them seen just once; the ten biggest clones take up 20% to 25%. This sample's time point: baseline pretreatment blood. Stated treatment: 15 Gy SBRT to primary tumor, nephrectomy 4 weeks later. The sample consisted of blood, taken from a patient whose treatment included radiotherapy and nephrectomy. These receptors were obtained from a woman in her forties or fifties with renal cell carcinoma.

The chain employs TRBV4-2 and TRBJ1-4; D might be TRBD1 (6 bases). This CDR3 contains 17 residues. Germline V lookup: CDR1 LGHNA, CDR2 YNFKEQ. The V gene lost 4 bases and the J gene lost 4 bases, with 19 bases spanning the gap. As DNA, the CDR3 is TGTGCCAGCAGCCCCCAATGGTCAGTACAGGGTAATGAAAAACTGTTTTTT. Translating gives CASSPQWSVQGNEKLFF.

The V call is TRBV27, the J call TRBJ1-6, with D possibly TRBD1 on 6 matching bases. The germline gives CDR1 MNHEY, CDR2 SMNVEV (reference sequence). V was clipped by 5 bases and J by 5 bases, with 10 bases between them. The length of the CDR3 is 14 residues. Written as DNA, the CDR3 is TGTGCCAGCAGTGGGCAGGGGAATAATTCACCCCTCCACTTT. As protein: CASSGQGNNSPLHF.

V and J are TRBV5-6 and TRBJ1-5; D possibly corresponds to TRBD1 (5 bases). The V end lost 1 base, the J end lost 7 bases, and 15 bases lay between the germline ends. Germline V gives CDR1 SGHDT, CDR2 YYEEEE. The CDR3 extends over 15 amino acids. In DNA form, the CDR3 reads TGTGCCAGCAGCTTGTGGCAGGGTATACACCAGCCCCAGCATTTT. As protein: CASSLWQGIHQPQHF.

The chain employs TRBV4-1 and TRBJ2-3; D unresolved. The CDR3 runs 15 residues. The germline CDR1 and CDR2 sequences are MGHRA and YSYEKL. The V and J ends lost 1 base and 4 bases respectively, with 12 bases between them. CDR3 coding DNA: TGCGCCAGCAGCCAAGGGCATCCTATGGCAGATACGCAGTATTTT. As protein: CASSQGHPMADTQYF.

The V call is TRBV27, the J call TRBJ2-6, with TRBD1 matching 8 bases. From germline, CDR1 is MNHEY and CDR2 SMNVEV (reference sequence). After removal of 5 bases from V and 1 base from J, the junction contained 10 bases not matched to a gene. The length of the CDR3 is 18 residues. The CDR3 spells CASSLLGTGASGANVLTF. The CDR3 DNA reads TGTGCCAGCAGTCTCCTGGGGACAGGCGCTTCTGGGGCCAACGTCCTGACTTTC.

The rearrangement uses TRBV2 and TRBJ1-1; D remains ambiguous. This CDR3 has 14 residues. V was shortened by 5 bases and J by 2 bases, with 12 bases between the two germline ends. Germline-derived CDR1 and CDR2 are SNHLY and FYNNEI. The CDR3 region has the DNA TGTGCCAGCAGTCCCGACCGGATAAACACTGAAGCTTTCTTT. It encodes CASSPDRINTEAFF.

DNA for the CDR3: TGTGCCAGCAGCTTAGCTGGCAGCCCGGCCCAGCATTTT. Translating gives CASSLAGSPAQHF. This chain joins TRBV7-2 and TRBJ1-5; D is unclear. The CDR3 extends over 13 amino acids. Trimming stripped 0 bases from V and 11 bases from J, with 11 bases between. CDR1 and CDR2 from the germline V gene are SGHTA and FQGNSA.

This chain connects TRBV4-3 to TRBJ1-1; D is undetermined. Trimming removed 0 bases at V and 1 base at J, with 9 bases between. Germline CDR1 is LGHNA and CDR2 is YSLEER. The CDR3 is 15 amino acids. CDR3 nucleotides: TGCGCCAGCAGCCAAGATGGCAGCCGGAACACTGAAGCTTTCTTT. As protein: CASSQDGSRNTEAFF.

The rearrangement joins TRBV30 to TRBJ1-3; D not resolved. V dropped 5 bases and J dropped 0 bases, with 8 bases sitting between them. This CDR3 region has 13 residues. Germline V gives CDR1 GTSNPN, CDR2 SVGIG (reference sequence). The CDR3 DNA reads TGTGCCTGGGATACCTCCTCTGGAAACACCATATATTTT. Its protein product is CAWDTSSGNTIYF.

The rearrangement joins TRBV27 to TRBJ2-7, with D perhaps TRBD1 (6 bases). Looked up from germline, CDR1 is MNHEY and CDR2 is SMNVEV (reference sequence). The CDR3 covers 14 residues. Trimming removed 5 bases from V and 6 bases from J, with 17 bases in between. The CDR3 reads CASSTRGRGGEQYF. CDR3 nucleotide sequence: TGTGCCAGCAGTACCAGGGGACGGGGTGGCGAGCAGTACTTC.

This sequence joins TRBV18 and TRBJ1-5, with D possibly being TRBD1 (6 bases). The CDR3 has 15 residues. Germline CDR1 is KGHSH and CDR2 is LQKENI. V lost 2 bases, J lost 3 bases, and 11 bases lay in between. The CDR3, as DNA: TGTGCCAGCTCACCAGGGGAGGGGGTCAATCAGCCCCAGCATTTT. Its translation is CASSPGEGVNQPQHF. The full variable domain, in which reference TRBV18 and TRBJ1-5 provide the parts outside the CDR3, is NAGVMQNPRHLVRRRGQEARLRCSPMKGHSHVYWYRQLPEEGLKFMVYLQKENIIDESGMPKERFSAEFPKEGPSILRIQQVVRGDSAAYFCASSPGEGVNQPQHFGDGTRLSIL.

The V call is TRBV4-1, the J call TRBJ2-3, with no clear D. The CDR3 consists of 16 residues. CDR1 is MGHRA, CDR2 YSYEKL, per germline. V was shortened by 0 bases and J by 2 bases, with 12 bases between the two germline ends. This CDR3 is CASSQDPGASTDTQYF. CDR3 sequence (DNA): TGCGCCAGCAGCCAAGATCCAGGCGCTTCCACAGATACGCAGTATTTT.

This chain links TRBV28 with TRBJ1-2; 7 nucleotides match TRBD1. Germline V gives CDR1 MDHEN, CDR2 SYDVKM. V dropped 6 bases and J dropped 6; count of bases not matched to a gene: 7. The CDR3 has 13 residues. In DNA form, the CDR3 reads TGTGCCAGCAGGCAAGGACAGGAACATGGCTACACCTTC. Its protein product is CASRQGQEHGYTF.

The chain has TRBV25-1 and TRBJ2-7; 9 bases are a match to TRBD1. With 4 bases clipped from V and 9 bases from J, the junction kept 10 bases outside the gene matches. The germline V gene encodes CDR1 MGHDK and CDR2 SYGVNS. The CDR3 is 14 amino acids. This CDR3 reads CASSGPGQGRGQYF. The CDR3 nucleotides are TGTGCCAGCAGTGGCCCCGGACAGGGGCGTGGGCAGTACTTC.

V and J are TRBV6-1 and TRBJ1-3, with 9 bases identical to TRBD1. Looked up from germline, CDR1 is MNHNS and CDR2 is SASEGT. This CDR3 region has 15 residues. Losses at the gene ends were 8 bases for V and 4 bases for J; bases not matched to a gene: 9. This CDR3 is CASGRTGDSGNTIYF. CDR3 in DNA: TGTGCCAGCGGTCGGACAGGGGACTCGGGAAACACCATATATTTT.

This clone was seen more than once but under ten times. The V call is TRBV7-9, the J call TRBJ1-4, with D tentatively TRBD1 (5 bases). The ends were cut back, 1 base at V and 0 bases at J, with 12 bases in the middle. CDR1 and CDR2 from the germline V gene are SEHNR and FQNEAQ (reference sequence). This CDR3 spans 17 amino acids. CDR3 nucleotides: TGTGCCAGCAGCTTAGGGCAGGGAGTGTCAACTAATGAAAAACTGTTTTTT. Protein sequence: CASSLGQGVSTNEKLFF.

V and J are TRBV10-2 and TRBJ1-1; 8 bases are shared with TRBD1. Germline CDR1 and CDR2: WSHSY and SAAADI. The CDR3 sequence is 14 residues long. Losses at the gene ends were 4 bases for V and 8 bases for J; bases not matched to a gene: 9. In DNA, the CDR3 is TGCGCCAGCAGTGGAGGGGGACAGGCGTTAGAAGCTTTCTTT. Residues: CASSGGGQALEAFF.

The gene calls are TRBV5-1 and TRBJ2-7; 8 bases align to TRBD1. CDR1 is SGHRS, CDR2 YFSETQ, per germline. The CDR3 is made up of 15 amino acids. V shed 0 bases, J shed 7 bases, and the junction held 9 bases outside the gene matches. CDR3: CASSLEGTGLREQYF. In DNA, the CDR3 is TGCGCCAGCAGCTTGGAAGGGACAGGCTTAAGAGAGCAGTACTTC.